The clone carrying this T cell receptor (beta chain) is a singleton in its sample. V was clipped by 4 bases and J by 5 bases; unmatched bases: 13. Germline CDR1 is SGHAT and CDR2 is FQNNGV. This CDR3 spans 17 amino acids. These data belong to a study of blood T cell repertoires in COVID-19. Sequenced by immunoSEQ multiplex PCR; TCRdb stores in-frame clones only, minus some. The sample has under 250,000 clones, approximately 88% seen once. The rearrangement uses TRBV11-2 and TRBJ2-2; 7 bases are shared with TRBD2. The clonotype originates from a man aged 35 to 55 with acute or convalescent COVID-19. Material for sequencing was peripheral blood. CDR3 in amino acids: CASSSWGGRVQTGELFF. The CDR3, as DNA: TGTGCCAGCAGCTCGTGGGGCGGGAGAGTTCAGACCGGGGAGCTGTTTTTT. Together with reference TRBV11-2 and TRBJ2-2, the CDR3 gives the full variable domain: EAGVAQSPRYKIIEKRQSVAFWCNPISGHATLYWYQQILGQGPKLLIQFQNNGVVDDSQLPKDRFSAERLKGVDSTLKIQPAKLEDSAVYLCASSSWGGRVQTGELFFGEGSRLTVL.